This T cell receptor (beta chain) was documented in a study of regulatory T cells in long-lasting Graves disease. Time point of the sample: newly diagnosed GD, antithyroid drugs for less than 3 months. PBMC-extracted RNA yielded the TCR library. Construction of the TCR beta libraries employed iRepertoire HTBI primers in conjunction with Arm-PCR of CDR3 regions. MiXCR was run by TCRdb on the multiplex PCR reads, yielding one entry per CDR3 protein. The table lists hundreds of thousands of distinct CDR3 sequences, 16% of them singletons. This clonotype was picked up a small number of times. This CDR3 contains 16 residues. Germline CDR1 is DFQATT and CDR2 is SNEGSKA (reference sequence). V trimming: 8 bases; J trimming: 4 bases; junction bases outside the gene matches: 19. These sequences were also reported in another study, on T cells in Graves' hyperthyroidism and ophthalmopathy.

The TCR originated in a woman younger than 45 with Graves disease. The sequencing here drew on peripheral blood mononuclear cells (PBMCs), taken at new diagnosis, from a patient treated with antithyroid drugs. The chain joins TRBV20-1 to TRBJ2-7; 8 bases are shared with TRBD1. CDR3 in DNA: TGCAGTCTAGGCCCGCAAATCGGGACAGGTTTTTACGAGCAGTACTTC. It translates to CSLGPQIGTGFYEQYF.